The 14 T cell receptor beta chains given below trace back to one sample, sequenced in a study of blood T cells in healthy people across ages. A second PCR, run for roughly 7 to 11 cycles, used a sample-barcoded 5' primer plus a J-beta primer mix. TCRdb analysed the 5' RACE reads with MiXCR anew, one entry per CDR3 protein. The profile shows about 1 million distinct CDR3 sequences, roughly a quarter of them singletons. This sample also belongs to another study, concerning T cells of mothers and their children.

The source material was blood. The source is a girl aged 2-10 years in good health.

This chain links TRBV9 with TRBJ1-5, with D uncertain. The CDR3 is made up of 13 amino acids. Germline lookup yields CDR1 SGDLS and CDR2 YYNGEE. V was cut by 0 bases and J by 6 bases, with 7 bases left in between. CDR3 loop: CASSVGWGQPQHF. Written as DNA, the CDR3 is TGTGCCAGCAGCGTAGGGTGGGGTCAGCCCCAGCATTTT.

This clonotype was recorded a few times. The chain has TRBV20-1 and TRBJ1-6; possible D gene TRBD1, 6 bases. Trimming took 3 bases from V and 14 from J, leaving 14 bases between them. Germline CDR1 reads DFQATT; CDR2 reads SNEGSKA (reference sequence). This CDR3 comprises 12 residues. CDR3 region: CSARYTGTTLHF. The CDR3 coding sequence is TGCAGTGCTAGGTATACGGGGACAACCCTCCACTTT.

The chain is built from TRBV11-2 and TRBJ2-1; 7 bases line up with TRBD1. Germline loops: CDR1 SGHAT, CDR2 FQNNGV. The CDR3 is 16 residues long. J lost 2 bases, V lost 1 base, and 5 bases had no gene match. CDR3 in amino acids: CASSLVFGTAYNEQFF. CDR3 sequence (DNA): TGTGCCAGCAGCTTAGTTTTCGGGACAGCCTACAATGAGCAGTTCTTC.

The CDR3 nucleotides read TGCGCCAGCAGCCAAGCTTTAGCGGGCGAGCAGTACTTC. Protein product: CASSQALAGEQYF. The chain carries TRBV4-1 and TRBJ2-7, with 7 bases fitting TRBD2. The germline V gene has CDR1 MGHRA and CDR2 YSYEKL. The ends lost 1 base at V and 6 bases at J; junction bases unmatched: 3. The CDR3 has 13 residues.

Note on this clonotype: A junction end diverges from the germline sequence, so it may reflect a read error. The rearrangement uses TRBV6-5 and TRBJ1-2; TRBD1 is a possible D gene (5 bases). The germline V gene encodes CDR1 MNHEY and CDR2 SVGAGI. The CDR3 runs 14 residues. The CDR3 DNA reads as TGTGCCGGCAGTTACTCTCAGGGAAGCTATGGCTACACCTTC. It codes for CAGSYSQGSYGYTF.

The V and J genes are TRBV4-3 and TRBJ2-1; D is unclear. The ends were cut back, 0 bases at V and 4 bases at J, with 10 bases in the middle. The V gene's germline CDR1 is LGHNA and CDR2 YSLEER. The CDR3 has 15 amino acids. CDR3 nucleotides: TGCGCCAGCAGCCAAGAATTAGCCACATACAATGAGCAGTTCTTC. Amino acid sequence: CASSQELATYNEQFF.

This clonotype was detected only a few times. This chain connects TRBV6-5 to TRBJ2-1; TRBD2 is a possible D gene (7 bases). The CDR3 is made up of 17 amino acids. CDR1 is MNHEY, CDR2 SVGAGI, per germline. V was trimmed by 4 bases and J by 1 base, leaving 17 bases between them. CDR3 protein: CASSFVGGAESYNEQFF. CDR3 DNA sequence: TGTGCCAGCAGTTTCGTGGGGGGGGCAGAGTCCTACAATGAGCAGTTCTTC.

Comments on this clonotype: The CDR3 ends on some other residue instead of the conserved phenylalanine or tryptophan, so this is likely a read error. The chain joins TRBV14 to TRBJ2-7, with no clear D. This CDR3 is 12 amino acids long. Germline CDR1 and CDR2: SGHDN and FVKESK. V lost 5 bases and J lost 5, with 10 bases in between. This CDR3 is CASSKVGHEQYI. For the CDR3, the DNA is TGTGCCAGCAGCAAAGTAGGACACGAGCAGTACATC.

This clonotype came up a few times. The gene calls are TRBV6-5 and TRBJ1-1, with a possible D match to TRBD1 (6 bases). This CDR3 spans 14 amino acids. V was trimmed by 2 bases and J by 3 bases, leaving 10 bases between them. CDR1 and CDR2 (germline): MNHEY, SVGAGI. For the CDR3, the DNA is TGTGCCAGCAGTTACGAGGGGGGTTACACTGAAGCTTTCTTT. This sequence encodes CASSYEGGYTEAFF.

This chain links TRBV7-8 with TRBJ2-3; TRBD2 agrees at 12 bases. Germline lookup yields CDR1 SGHVS and CDR2 FQNEAQ. The CDR3 is 15 residues long. Trimming cost V 5 bases and J 5 bases; bases outside gene matches: 5. The CDR3, as DNA: TGTGCCAGCAGCCCATTGACTAGCGGGGGAGATACGCAGTATTTT. Translated, it gives CASSPLTSGGDTQYF.

The chain uses TRBV20-1 and TRBJ2-2; TRBD1 aligns across 9 bases. The germline V gene has CDR1 DFQATT and CDR2 SNEGSKA (reference sequence). After removal of 6 bases from V and 7 bases from J, the junction contained 15 bases not matched to a gene. The CDR3 is made up of 16 amino acids. CDR3 amino acids: CSAQYRSGTGSGELFF. The DNA of the CDR3 is TGCAGTGCGCAGTACCGATCCGGGACAGGGAGCGGGGAGCTGTTTTTT.

This rearrangement joins TRBV5-6 to TRBJ2-5; the match to TRBD2 covers 8 bases. Germline-derived CDR1 and CDR2 are SGHDT and YYEEEE. This CDR3 is built from 17 residues. J was trimmed by 5 bases and V by 3 bases; bases with no gene match: 15. As DNA, the CDR3 is TGTGCCAGCAGCTGGGCCGGGACTAGGGTCGTTGCGGAGACCCAGTACTTC. Protein product: CASSWAGTRVVAETQYF.

The table lists this clonotype with a few counts. This chain joins TRBV10-3 and TRBJ2-5; 10 nucleotides line up with TRBD1. Germline V gene sequence: CDR1 ENHRY, CDR2 SYGVKD. The CDR3 loop spans 14 amino acids. J gave up 5 bases and V 10 bases, and 10 bases lay outside the gene matches. CDR3 sequence reads: CATGRDRGGETQYF. The DNA of the CDR3 is TGTGCCACCGGAAGGGACAGGGGAGGCGAGACCCAGTACTTC.

A word on this clonotype: Since no conserved phenylalanine or tryptophan closes the CDR3, a read error is the likely cause. The chain carries TRBV5-1 and TRBJ1-6, with D unclear. Trimming shortened V by 1 base and J by 7 bases, and 9 bases separated the two germline ends. In germline, CDR1 is SGHRS, CDR2 YFSETQ. The CDR3 covers 14 residues. DNA for the CDR3: TGCGCCAGCAGCTTGTTGCCCGGGAATTCACCCCTCCACTCT. It encodes CASSLLPGNSPLHS.